Listed below are T cell receptor beta chains from one sample, sequenced in a study of persistence of HIV-infected CD4 T cells. For these receptors, no antigen is known. Profiled with immunoSEQ multiplex PCR; TCRdb holds only in-frame clones, not every one. The table shows about 40,000 clones, with around 78% occurring only once. The material was CD4+ T cells sorted from PBMCs after approximately 19-hour stimulation, obtained from a patient who received antiretroviral therapy. The receptors derive from an adult man with HIV who was CMV-seropositive. Each CDR3 is given with its conserved first and last residue. The order of the fields is J gene, D gene, clone size, V gene, CDR3 DNA, CDR3 protein. A D gene is named only where the DNA matches it firmly. Size tells how often a clone was seen (once, few, many) or the class of an expanded clone, and some rows leave it out.

TRBJ1-5 . . TRBV6-2/TRBV6-3 TGTGCCAGCAGTTACTCGTCGGGCAGAATCAATCAGCCCCAGCATTTT CASSYSSGRINQPQHF
TRBJ1-2 TRBD1 once TRBV18 TGTGCCAGCTCATCACAACCGGGACAGGGCTATGGCTACACCTTC CASSSQPGQGYGYTF
TRBJ2-3 . . TRBV10-3 TGTGCCACCAGGACAGCTGCAAGCACAGATACGCAGTATTTT CATRTAASTDTQYF
TRBJ2-2 . . TRBV18 TGTGCCAGCTCACCACGGGAGGCCGGGGAGCTGTTTTTT CASSPREAGELFF
TRBJ1-2 . . TRBV6-5 TGTGCCAGCAGTCTTGCCGGGACCCATAACTATGGCTACACCTTC CASSLAGTHNYGYTF
TRBJ1-2 . . TRBV7-2 TGTGCCAGCAGCTTAGCTGGGCAGGGAGTTGGCTACACCTTC CASSLAGQGVGYTF
TRBJ2-7 . medium-sized TRBV7-2 TGTGCCAGCAGCCTCCAGGACGGGACGGAGCAGTACTTC CASSLQDGTEQYF
TRBJ2-5 . . TRBV5-4 TGTGCCAGCAGCCGGGACCCCTTAGCGGAGACCCAGTACTTC CASSRDPLAETQYF
TRBJ1-6 TRBD1 . TRBV5-1 TGCGCCAGCAGCGGGGACAGGGTTAATTCACCCCTCCACTTT CASSGDRVNSPLHF
TRBJ1-2 . . TRBV7-2 TGTGCCAGCAGCTCCTATGGGGGTGACTATGGCTACACCTTC CASSSYGGDYGYTF
TRBJ2-7 . . TRBV11-3 TGTGCCAGCAGCTTAGATAATAGGTTGTCCTACGAGCAGTACTTC CASSLDNRLSYEQYF
TRBJ2-4 . . TRBV6-5 TGTGCCAGCAGGGGAATCGACAGAAAAAACATTCAGTACTTC CASRGIDRKNIQYF
TRBJ1-1 . . TRBV18 TGTGCCAGCTCAGCACCCCGGGGGGGGGCTTCATCCACTGAAGCTTTCTTT CASSAPRGGASSTEAFF
TRBJ1-3 . . TRBV6-2/TRBV6-3 TGTGCCAGCAGCCGACGCAGGGATTTCTCTGGAAACACCATATATTTT CASSRRRDFSGNTIYF
TRBJ1-6 TRBD1 . TRBV6-5 TGTGCCAGCAGGCCCGGGACAGGGATGAATTCACCCCTCCACTTT CASRPGTGMNSPLHF
TRBJ1-5 . . TRBV30 TGTGCCTGGAGTGCTGCCCGGGTGAGGAATAGCAATCAGCCCCAGCATTTT CAWSAARVRNSNQPQHF
TRBJ2-3 . . TRBV7-6 TGTGCCAGCAGCTTAGTAGGAGATACGCAGTATTTT CASSLVGDTQYF
TRBJ1-5 . . TRBV7-2 TGTGCCAGCAGCTTAAGCAGCAATCAGCCCCAGCATTTT CASSLSSNQPQHF
TRBJ2-2 . . TRBV29-1 TGCAGCGCGTCCAGGAGCGCGAACACCGGGGAGCTGTTTTTT CSASRSANTGELFF
TRBJ1-2 TRBD1 . TRBV7-2 TGTGCCAGCAGCCAGAGACAGGGGGCTCACTATGGCTACACCTTC CASSQRQGAHYGYTF
TRBJ1-3 . . TRBV9 TGTGCCAGCAGCGTAGAGACGGCCAACTCTGGAAACACCATATATTTT CASSVETANSGNTIYF
TRBJ2-7 . . TRBV7-2 TGTGCCAGCAGCTTAATCATGACCGCTTACTACGAGCAGTACTTC CASSLIMTAYYEQYF
TRBJ2-5 TRBD2 few TRBV19 TGTGCCAGTAGTGCTTCGACTAGCGGGGAGACCCAGTACTTC CASSASTSGETQYF
TRBJ2-2 . . TRBV7-6 TGTGCCAGCAGCTTTTTGTCTAACCAGGGGACCGGGGAGCTGTTTTTT CASSFLSNQGTGELFF
TRBJ1-4 . . TRBV30 TGTGCCTGGAGTGTAGAGGGGGATTGGCAAAAACTGTTTTTT CAWSVEGDWQKLFF
TRBJ2-4 . once TRBV19 TGTGCCAGTAGTGCGCCAGGCAAAAACATTCAGTACTTC CASSAPGKNIQYF
TRBJ2-3 TRBD2 once TRBV5-5 TGTGCCAGCAGCTTTTCCGCCCAGCGGGGGGTCCAGGATACGCAGTATTTT CASSFSAQRGVQDTQYF
TRBJ2-3 . . TRBV7-2 TGTGCCAGCAGCTCCCTAAGAGATACGCAGTATTTT CASSSLRDTQYF
TRBJ1-3 TRBD1 . TRBV10-3 TGTGCCATCGGCGCACACCAGGGACAGGGGACTGGAAACACCATATATTTT CAIGAHQGQGTGNTIYF
TRBJ1-4 . once TRBV27 TGTGCCAGCAGTGCCCTGGGGGGAAAACTGTTTTTT CASSALGGKLFF
TRBJ2-3 TRBD2 once TRBV19 TGTGCCAGTAGAGGGAGGGTCCTAATGTCTGCCACAGATACGCAGTATTTT CASRGRVLMSATDTQYF
TRBJ1-3 . . TRBV25-1 TGTGCCAGCAGTAGGGGGAACTCTGGAAACACCATATATTTT CASSRGNSGNTIYF
TRBJ2-2 . . TRBV18 TGTGCCAGCTCACCAAGGACACCCAACACCGGGGAGCTGTTTTTT CASSPRTPNTGELFF
TRBJ1-1 . once TRBV7-8 TGTGCCAGCAACCTCGGAGGGTGGAACACTGAAGCTTTCTTT CASNLGGWNTEAFF
TRBJ2-2 . . TRBV5-1 TGCGCCAGCAGCCTTCAGGGGACCTCCAACACCGGGGAGCTGTTTTTT CASSLQGTSNTGELFF
TRBJ2-3 . . TRBV5-1 TGCGCCAGCAGCTTGGGGCGGGTGGTTGATACGCAGTATTTT CASSLGRVVDTQYF
TRBJ2-3 . . TRBV24-1 TGTGCCACCAGTGATACGGAAACAGATACGCAGTATTTT CATSDTETDTQYF
TRBJ2-5 . . TRBV10-3 TGTGCCATCAGTGACCCCCGGGGAGAGACCCAGTACTTC CAISDPRGETQYF
TRBJ1-2 . . TRBV7-2 TGTGCCAGCAGCTTAGCGGGGGGCCCGAATTATGGCTACACCTTC CASSLAGGPNYGYTF
TRBJ1-5 . . TRBV6-1 TGTGCCAGCAGTGAAGTCGCCCAGGCCAATCAGCCCCAGCATTTT CASSEVAQANQPQHF